The entry below describes one T cell receptor (beta chain). Per sample, a minimum of 6.5 million PBMCs were isolated. CDR3 length: 10 amino acids. V was clipped by 6 bases and J by 7 bases; unmatched bases: 1. Germline-derived CDR1 and CDR2 are SQVTM and ANQGSEA. Together with a sample-barcoded 5' primer, a J-beta primer mix was included in a second PCR lasting about 6 to 11 cycles. Each of the samples gave a minimum of 2.5 million paired-end reads that contained CDR3. TCRdb independently ran MiXCR on the 5' RACE reads; one entry per CDR3 protein. The table shows roughly 800,000 distinct CDR3 sequences, with roughly 50% occurring only once. This sample was included in a study of blood T cells in healthy people across ages.

The genes are TRBV29-1 and TRBJ1-1, with 8 bases that match TRBD1. The sequencing input was blood. The sequence derives from a man under 40 in good health. CDR3 loop: CSVTGDEAFF. The CDR3 bases are TGCAGCGTGACAGGGGATGAAGCTTTCTTT. Supplemented by reference TRBV29-1 and TRBJ1-1, the full variable domain reads SAVISQKPSRDICQRGTSLTIQCQVDSQVTMMFWYRQQPGQSLTLIATANQGSEATYESGFVIDKFPISRPNLTFSTLTVSNMSPEDSSIYLCSVTGDEAFFGQGTRLTVV.